Sequencing of this T cell receptor beta chain was carried out in a study of T cell responses to AZD1222 COVID-19 vaccine (dated by TCRdb to about 2021). About the full investigation: AZD1222 recipients with second doses at about 4 weeks or about 12 weeks were pooled, because spike-specific TCR depth and breadth did not differ between schedules. A total of 240 or so trial participants underwent TCR sequencing, of whom about 200 had received two doses of AZD1222 and about 26 had received two doses of the MenACWY control vaccine. Enrollment into the trials was organized by age into subgroups of 18-55, 56-69 and 70-plus years, and those subgroups contained around 150, 28 and 57 TCR-sequenced participants, respectively. The research as a whole found: Participants were mostly white British, with more females than males. The authors suggested clonal diversity may have been underestimated. Only five or six AZD1222 recipients were SARS-CoV-2 seropositive at baseline, limiting conclusions about previously exposed vaccinees. Epitopes outside the regions mutated in the B.1.351 and B.1.1.7 variants were reportedly recognized by nearly half of the unique spike-specific TCRs. After two AZD1222 doses, spike-specific TCR breadth and depth were significantly higher than at day 0 and than in MenACWY recipients. Because no day 14 peak-response samples were available, repertoires were characterized only after the peak T cell response. CD4 TCRs associated with the vaccine covered the entire spike protein, and the dominant responses were in regions 160-218 and 743-854. The 56-69-year group was small, and its depth increase did not reach significance, likely because of low power.

The CDR3 measures 15 amino acids from cysteine to phenylalanine. The kept DNA is CDR3 alone, 45 bases in frame from the first base. V is cut by 4 bases and J by 2 bases, and the space between the germline ends is 12 bases. CDR1 and CDR2 (LGHDT, YNNKEL) derive from the germline V gene (reference sequence). Points on this clone: What antigen it recognizes has not been identified. No base qualities exist here, and no much larger clone lies one base off it.

The CDR3 regions of human TCRbeta chains were subjected to immunosequencing. In the authors' own workflow: TCRs in the repertoires were matched against a reference library of SARS-CoV-2-specific TCRs that had been generated with the MIRA antigen-specificity platform. Breadth meant the fraction of unique TCRs that were SARS-CoV-2-associated, whereas depth meant the fraction of total T cells that were SARS-CoV-2-associated. Using the MIRA data, each spike-specific TCR was assigned both to the spike region to which the TCR was reactive and to a CD4 or CD8 class. Log10-transformed breadth and depth values were compared by one-way ANOVA with Sidak's multiple comparisons tests. The clones in this table, taken by TCRdb from immuneACCESS, are in-frame only. Not every clone is retained; where verified, under half of the shortfall comes from an unresolved V gene, and the cause of the rest is unknown. V and J calls and clone size are those listed in that table; D and trimming were worked out from the DNA. For this sample the table gives about 180,000 clones, of which roughly 88% were detected only once. The top ten clonotypes cover 7.7% of the sample.

According to the study, the label for this sample's time point signals: baseline before first vaccination. Vaccinee samples were obtained from the UK trials COV001 and COV002, which included a single-blind randomized controlled phase 2/3 trial of AZD1222 (ChAdOx1 nCoV-19) in healthy adults. For TCRbeta chain sequencing, PBMC samples from trial participants were taken at day 0 and at day 28 after the second dose. Sequenced material: peripheral blood, taken on day 0 of AZD1222 vaccination. The chain is made from TRBV3-1 (or the pseudogene TRBV3-2) and TRBJ1-3; too little of a D gene remains to name it. The receptor was isolated from an adult in good health. The CDR3 amino acid sequence is: CASSPLASPGNTIYF. At the DNA level, the sequence is TGTGCCAGCAGCCCACTGGCCAGTCCTGGAAACACCATATATTTT.